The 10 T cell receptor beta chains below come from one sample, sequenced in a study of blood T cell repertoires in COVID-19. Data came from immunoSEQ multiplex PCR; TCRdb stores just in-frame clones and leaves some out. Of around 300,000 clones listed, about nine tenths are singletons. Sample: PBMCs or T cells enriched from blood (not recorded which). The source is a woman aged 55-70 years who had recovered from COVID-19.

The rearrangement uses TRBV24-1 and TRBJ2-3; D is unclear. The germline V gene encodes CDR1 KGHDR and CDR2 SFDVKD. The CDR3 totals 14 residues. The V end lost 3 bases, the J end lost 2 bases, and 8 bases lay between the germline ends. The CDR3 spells CATSDAVFTDTQYF. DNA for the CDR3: TGTGCCACCAGTGATGCGGTATTCACAGATACGCAGTATTTT.

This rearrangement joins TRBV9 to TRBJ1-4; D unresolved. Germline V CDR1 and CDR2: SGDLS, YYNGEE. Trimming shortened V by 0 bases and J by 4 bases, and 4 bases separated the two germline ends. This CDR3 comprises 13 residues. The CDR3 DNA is TGTGCCAGCAGCGTAGGAGGTAATGAAAAACTGTTTTTT. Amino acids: CASSVGGNEKLFF.

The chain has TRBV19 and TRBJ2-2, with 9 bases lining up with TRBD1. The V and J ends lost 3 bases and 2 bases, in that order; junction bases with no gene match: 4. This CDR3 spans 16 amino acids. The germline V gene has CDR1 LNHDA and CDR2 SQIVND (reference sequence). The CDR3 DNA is TGTGCCAGTAGTATTATCACAGGGGGCAACACCGGGGAGCTGTTTTTT. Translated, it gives CASSIITGGNTGELFF.

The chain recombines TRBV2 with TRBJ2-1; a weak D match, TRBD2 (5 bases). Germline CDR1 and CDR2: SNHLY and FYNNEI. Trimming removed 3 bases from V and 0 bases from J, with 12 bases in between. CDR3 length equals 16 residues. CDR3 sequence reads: CASSETTMSSYNEQFF. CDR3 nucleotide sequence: TGTGCCAGCAGTGAGACTACGATGAGCTCCTACAATGAGCAGTTCTTC.

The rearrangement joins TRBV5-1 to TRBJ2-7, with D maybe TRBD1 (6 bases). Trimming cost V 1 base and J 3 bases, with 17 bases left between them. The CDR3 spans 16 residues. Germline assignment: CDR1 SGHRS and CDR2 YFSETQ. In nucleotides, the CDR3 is TGCGCCAGCAGCTTGAGGGCAGGGGCACCCCACTACGAGCAGTACTTC. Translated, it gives CASSLRAGAPHYEQYF.

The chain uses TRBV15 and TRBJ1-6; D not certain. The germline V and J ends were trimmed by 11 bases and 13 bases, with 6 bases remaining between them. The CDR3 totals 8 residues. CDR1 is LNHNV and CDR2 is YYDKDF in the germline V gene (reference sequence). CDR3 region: CAPRPLHF. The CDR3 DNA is TGTGCCCCGCGGCCCCTCCACTTT.

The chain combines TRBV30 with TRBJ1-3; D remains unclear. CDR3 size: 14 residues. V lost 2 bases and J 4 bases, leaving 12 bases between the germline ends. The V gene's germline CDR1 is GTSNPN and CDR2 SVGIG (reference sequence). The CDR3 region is CAWSLTGFGNTIYF. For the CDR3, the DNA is TGTGCCTGGAGTCTGACGGGGTTCGGAAACACCATATATTTT.

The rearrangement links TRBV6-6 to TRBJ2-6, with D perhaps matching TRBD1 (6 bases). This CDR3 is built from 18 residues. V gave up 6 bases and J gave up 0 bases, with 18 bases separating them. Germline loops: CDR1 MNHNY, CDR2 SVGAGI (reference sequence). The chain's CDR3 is CASSRTRGLSSGANVLTF. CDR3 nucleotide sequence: TGTGCCAGCAGCCGAACCAGGGGATTAAGCTCTGGGGCCAACGTCCTGACTTTC.

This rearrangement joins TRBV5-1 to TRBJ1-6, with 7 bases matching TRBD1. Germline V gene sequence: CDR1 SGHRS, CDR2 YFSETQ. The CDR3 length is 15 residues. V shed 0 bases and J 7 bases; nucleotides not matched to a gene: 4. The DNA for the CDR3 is TGCGCCAGCAGCTTGGTGGGGACAGTCAATTCACCCCTCCACTTT. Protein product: CASSLVGTVNSPLHF.

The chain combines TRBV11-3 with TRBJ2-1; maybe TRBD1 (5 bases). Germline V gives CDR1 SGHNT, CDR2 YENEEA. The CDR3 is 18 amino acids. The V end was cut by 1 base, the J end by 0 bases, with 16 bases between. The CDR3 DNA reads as TGTGCCAGCAGCTTAGCAGGGCCGGTGTTCTGCTCCTACAATGAGCAGTTCTTC. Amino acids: CASSLAGPVFCSYNEQFF.